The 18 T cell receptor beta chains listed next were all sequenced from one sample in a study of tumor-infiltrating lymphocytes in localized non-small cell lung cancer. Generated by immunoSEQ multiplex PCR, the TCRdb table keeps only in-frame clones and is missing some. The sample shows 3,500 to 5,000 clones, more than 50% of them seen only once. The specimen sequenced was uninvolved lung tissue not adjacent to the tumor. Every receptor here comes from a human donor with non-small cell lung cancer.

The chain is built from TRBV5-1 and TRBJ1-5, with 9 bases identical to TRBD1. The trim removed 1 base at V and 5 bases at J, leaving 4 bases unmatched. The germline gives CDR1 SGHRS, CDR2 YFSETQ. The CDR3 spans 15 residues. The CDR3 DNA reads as TGCGCCAGCAGCTTGTCTACAGGGGGCGATCAGCCCCAGCATTTT. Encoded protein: CASSLSTGGDQPQHF.

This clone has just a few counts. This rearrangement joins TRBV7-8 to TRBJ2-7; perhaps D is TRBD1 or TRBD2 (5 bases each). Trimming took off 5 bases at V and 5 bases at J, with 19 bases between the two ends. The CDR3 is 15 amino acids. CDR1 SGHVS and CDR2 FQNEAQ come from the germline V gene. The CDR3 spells CASSPRDGRRDEQYF. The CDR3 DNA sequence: TGTGCCAGCAGCCCGAGGGACGGTCGAAGGGACGAGCAGTACTTC.

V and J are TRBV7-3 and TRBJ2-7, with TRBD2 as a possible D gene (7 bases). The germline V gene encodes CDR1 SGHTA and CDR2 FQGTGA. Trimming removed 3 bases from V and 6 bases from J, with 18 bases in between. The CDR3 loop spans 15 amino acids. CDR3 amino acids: CASSLGDGGRFEQYF. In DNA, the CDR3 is TGTGCCAGCAGCTTGGGGGACGGGGGGCGGTTCGAGCAGTACTTC. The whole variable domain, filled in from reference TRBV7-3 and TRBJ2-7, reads GAGVSQTPSNKVTEKGKYVELRCDPISGHTALYWYRQSLGQGPEFLIYFQGTGAADDSGLPNDRFFAVRPEGSVSTLKIQRTERGDSAVYLCASSLGDGGRFEQYFGPGTRLTVT.

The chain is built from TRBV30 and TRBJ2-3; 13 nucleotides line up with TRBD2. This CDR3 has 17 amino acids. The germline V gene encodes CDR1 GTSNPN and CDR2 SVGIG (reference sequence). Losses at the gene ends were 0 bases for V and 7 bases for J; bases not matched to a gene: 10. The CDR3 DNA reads TGTGCCTGGAGTGTACTAGCGGGGGGGCCAAGTTTAAATACGCAGTATTTT. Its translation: CAWSVLAGGPSLNTQYF.

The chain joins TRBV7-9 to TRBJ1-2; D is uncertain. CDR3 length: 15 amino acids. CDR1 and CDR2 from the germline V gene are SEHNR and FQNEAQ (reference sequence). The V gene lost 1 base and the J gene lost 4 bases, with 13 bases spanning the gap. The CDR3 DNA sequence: TGTGCCAGCAGCTTAGTGGTGGGAGCCCTCTATGGCTACACCTTC. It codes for CASSLVVGALYGYTF.

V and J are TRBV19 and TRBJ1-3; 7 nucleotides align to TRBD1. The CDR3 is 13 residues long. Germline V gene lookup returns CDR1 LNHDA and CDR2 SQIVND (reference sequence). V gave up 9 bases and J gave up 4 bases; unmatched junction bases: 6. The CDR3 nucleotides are TGTGCCAGCAACAGGGGAGAAGGAAACACCATATATTTT. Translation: CASNRGEGNTIYF.

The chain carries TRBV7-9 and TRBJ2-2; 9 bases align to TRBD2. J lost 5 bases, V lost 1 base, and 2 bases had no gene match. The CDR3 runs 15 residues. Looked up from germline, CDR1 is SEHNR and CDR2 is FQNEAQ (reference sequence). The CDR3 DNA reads TGTGCCAGCAGCTTAGGTCTAGCGGGGACCGGGGAGCTGTTTTTT. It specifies CASSLGLAGTGELFF.

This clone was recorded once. This CDR3 reads CASSSRTGGAGRVNTEAFF. CDR3 nucleotides: TGTGCCAGTAGTTCCCGGACAGGGGGCGCGGGTCGGGTGAACACTGAAGCTTTCTTT. The J gene is TRBJ1-1, the V gene TRBV19, with 11 bases fitting TRBD1. CDR1 is LNHDA and CDR2 is SQIVND in the germline V gene (reference sequence). This CDR3 contains 19 residues. The J segment lost 0 bases and the V segment lost 5 bases, leaving 14 bases of the junction unmatched.

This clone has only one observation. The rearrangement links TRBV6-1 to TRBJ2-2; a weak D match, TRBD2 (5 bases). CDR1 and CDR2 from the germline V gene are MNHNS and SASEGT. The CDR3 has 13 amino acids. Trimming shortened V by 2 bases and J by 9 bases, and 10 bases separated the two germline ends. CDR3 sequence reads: CASSESPGWELFF. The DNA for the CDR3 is TGTGCCAGCAGTGAAAGCCCGGGGTGGGAGCTGTTTTTT.

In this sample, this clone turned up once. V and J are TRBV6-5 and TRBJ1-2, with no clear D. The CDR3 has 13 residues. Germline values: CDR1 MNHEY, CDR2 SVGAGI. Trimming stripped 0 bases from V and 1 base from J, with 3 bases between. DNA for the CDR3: TGTGCCAGCAGTTACTCCCATAACTATGGCTACACCTTC. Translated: CASSYSHNYGYTF.

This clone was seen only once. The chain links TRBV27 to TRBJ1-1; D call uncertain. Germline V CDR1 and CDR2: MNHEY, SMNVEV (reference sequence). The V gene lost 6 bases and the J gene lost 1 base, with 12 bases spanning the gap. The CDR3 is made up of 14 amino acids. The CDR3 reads CASSFRSANTEAFF. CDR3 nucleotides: TGTGCCAGCAGCTTCCGTTCCGCGAACACTGAAGCTTTCTTT.

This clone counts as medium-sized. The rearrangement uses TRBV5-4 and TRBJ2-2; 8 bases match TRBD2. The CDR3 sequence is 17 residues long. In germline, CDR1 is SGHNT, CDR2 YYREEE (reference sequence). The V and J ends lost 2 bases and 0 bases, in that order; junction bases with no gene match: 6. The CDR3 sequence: CASSLPAGAANTGELFF. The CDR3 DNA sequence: TGTGCCAGCAGCTTACCAGCGGGAGCCGCGAACACCGGGGAGCTGTTTTTT.

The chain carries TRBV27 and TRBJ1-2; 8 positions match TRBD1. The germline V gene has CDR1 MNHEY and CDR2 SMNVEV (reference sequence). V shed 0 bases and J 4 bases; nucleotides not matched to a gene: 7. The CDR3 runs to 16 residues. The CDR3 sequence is CASSLSPGGRGYGYTF. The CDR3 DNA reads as TGTGCCAGCAGTTTATCCCCAGGGGGCCGAGGCTATGGCTACACCTTC.

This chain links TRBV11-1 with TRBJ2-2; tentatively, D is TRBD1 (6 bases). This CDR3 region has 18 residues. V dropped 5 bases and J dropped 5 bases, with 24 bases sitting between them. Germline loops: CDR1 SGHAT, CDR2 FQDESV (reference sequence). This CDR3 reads CASSTEGRGQGTTGELFF. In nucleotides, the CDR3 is TGTGCCAGCAGCACAGAGGGTCGGGGACAAGGAACAACCGGGGAGCTGTTTTTT.

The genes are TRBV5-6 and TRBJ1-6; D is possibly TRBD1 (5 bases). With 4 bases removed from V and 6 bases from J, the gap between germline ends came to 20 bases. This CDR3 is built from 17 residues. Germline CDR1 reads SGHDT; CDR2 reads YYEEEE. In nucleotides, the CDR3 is TGTGCCAGCAGCAAGAGGTTGGACACGAAACCTAATTCACCCCTCCACTTT. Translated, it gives CASSKRLDTKPNSPLHF.

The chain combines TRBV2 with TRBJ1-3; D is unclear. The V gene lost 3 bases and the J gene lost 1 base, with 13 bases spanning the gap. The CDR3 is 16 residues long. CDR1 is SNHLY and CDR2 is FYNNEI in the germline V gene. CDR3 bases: TGTGCCAGCAGTGATCGCTACTCCCTTTCTGGAAACACCATATATTTT. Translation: CASSDRYSLSGNTIYF. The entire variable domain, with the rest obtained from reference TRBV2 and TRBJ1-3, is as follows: EPEVTQTPSHQVTQMGQEVILRCVPISNHLYFYWYRQILGQKVEFLVSFYNNEISEKSEIFDDQFSVERPDGSNFTLKIRSTKLEDSAMYFCASSDRYSLSGNTIYFGEGSWLTVV.

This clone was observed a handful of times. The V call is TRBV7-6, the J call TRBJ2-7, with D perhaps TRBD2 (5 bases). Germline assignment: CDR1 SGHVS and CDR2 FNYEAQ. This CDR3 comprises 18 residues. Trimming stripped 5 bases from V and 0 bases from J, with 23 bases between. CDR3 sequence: CASSLEVGGHPSSYEQYF. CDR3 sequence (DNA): TGTGCCAGCAGCCTCGAGGTTGGCGGGCACCCTAGCTCCTACGAGCAGTACTTC.

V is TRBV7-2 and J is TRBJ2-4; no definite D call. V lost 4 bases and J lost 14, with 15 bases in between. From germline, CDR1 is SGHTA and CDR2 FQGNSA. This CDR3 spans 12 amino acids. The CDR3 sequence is CASSSSVGTEYF. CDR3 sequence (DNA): TGTGCCAGCAGCTCCTCCGTTGGAACTGAGTACTTC.